The entry below gives a single TCR beta chain sequence along with its context. Its specificity is not known. TCRdb's table, derived via immunoSEQ multiplex PCR, lists solely in-frame clones and lacks some. The table shows about 67,000 clones, with 75% to 90% occurring only once. This sample is drawn from a study of a mutant IDH1 vaccine in newly diagnosed glioma. This sample's time point: week 11, during vaccination. One vaccine dose held 300 ug of mutant IDH1 20-mer peptide and came with topical imiquimod. Germline V gives CDR1 SGHDT, CDR2 YYEEEE. The V gene end was trimmed by 3 bases and the J gene end by 7 bases; junction bases not matched to a gene: 6. This CDR3 is built from 15 residues.

The TCR was taken from a man aged 40-49 years with glioma. This material consisted of PBMCs, taken from a glioma patient whose treatment included an IDH1 peptide vaccine. V is TRBV5-6 and J is TRBJ1-4; TRBD1 matches at 10 bases. CDR3 DNA: TGTGCCAGCAGCTCCCGGACAGGGGGGCCTGAAAAACTGTTTTTT. It encodes CASSSRTGGPEKLFF.